The next 30 T cell receptor beta chains were all read from a single sample in a study of cytomegalovirus exposure and HLA in healthy donors. TCRdb's table, derived via immunoSEQ multiplex PCR, lists solely in-frame clones and lacks some. The repertoire holds about 130,000 clones, with 89% as singletons. Sequences were obtained from PBMCs. The receptor source for this set is a woman aged 18-29 years in good health and CMV-seropositive.

The V call is TRBV27, the J call TRBJ2-3; 7 bases fit TRBD1. Losses at the gene ends were 2 bases for V and 2 bases for J; bases not matched to a gene: 4. The CDR3 runs to 15 residues. In germline, CDR1 is MNHEY, CDR2 SMNVEV (reference sequence). In DNA, the CDR3 is TGTGCCAGCAGTTTACCCGGGACAGACACAGATACGCAGTATTTT. Amino acids: CASSLPGTDTDTQYF.

This clone was observed a handful of times. CDR3 sequence: CASSISGQGLQPQHF. The DNA of the CDR3 is TGTGCCAGTAGTATATCCGGACAGGGGCTTCAGCCCCAGCATTTT. V usage is TRBV19 and J usage is TRBJ1-5, with 9 bases that match TRBD1. Germline V gene lookup returns CDR1 LNHDA and CDR2 SQIVND (reference sequence). The CDR3 contains 15 residues. Losses at the gene ends were 2 bases for V and 6 bases for J; bases not matched to a gene: 5.

This clone showed up just once. The chain joins TRBV7-6 to TRBJ1-1; the D gene is possibly TRBD1 (5 bases). Germline-derived CDR1 and CDR2 are SGHVS and FNYEAQ. The length of the CDR3 is 15 residues. V was shortened by 3 bases and J by 10 bases, with 21 bases between the two germline ends. The CDR3 DNA reads TGTGCCAGCAGCTTTACGACAGACCTTACGGTACCAGCTTTCTTT. Amino acid sequence: CASSFTTDLTVPAFF.

The rearrangement uses TRBV29-1 and TRBJ1-3; D remains unclear. Germline CDR1 and CDR2: SQVTM and ANQGSEA. The CDR3 spans 15 residues. V lost 4 bases and J lost 0, with 13 bases in between. DNA for the CDR3: TGCAGCGTTGGGCTACGACAAAGCTCTGGAAACACCATATATTTT. As protein: CSVGLRQSSGNTIYF.

The chain uses TRBV6-6 and TRBJ1-1; tentative D call: TRBD1 (5 bases). Per the germline V gene, CDR1 is MNHNY and CDR2 is SVGAGI (reference sequence). Between the trimmed V and J ends, which lost 7 bases and 1 base, there was a span of 10 bases. The CDR3 is made up of 13 amino acids. The CDR3 region is CASTLGGNTEAFF. DNA for the CDR3: TGTGCCAGCACCTTGGGGGGGAACACTGAAGCTTTCTTT.

The gene calls are TRBV11-2 and TRBJ2-1; D perhaps matches TRBD1 (6 bases). Deletions cut 4 bases from V and 4 bases from J, with 17 bases between. The CDR3 has 16 residues. The germline CDR1 and CDR2 sequences are SGHAT and FQNNGV. CDR3 bases: TGTGCCAGCAGCTCGCACGGGACATCTTCTTACAATGAGCAGTTCTTC. Protein: CASSSHGTSSYNEQFF.

The gene calls are TRBV5-6 and TRBJ1-2; 7 bases are shared with TRBD1. Trimming took 4 bases from V and 4 from J; bases not matched to a gene: 4. The CDR3 is 13 amino acids. The germline gives CDR1 SGHDT, CDR2 YYEEEE. The CDR3 sequence is CASSPGTVYGYTF. CDR3 coding DNA: TGTGCCAGCAGCCCCGGGACAGTCTATGGCTACACCTTC.

The chain carries TRBV28 and TRBJ1-1; 8 nucleotides line up with TRBD1. J was trimmed by 1 base and V by 6 bases; bases with no gene match: 10. The germline V gene encodes CDR1 MDHEN and CDR2 SYDVKM. The CDR3 contains 16 residues. The CDR3 spells CASRLGRGRWNTEAFF. Written as DNA, the CDR3 is TGTGCCAGCAGGTTGGGCAGGGGGCGGTGGAACACTGAAGCTTTCTTT.

The J gene is TRBJ2-2, the V gene TRBV11-2, with a possible D match to TRBD1 (5 bases). Germline values: CDR1 SGHAT, CDR2 FQNNGV. V was trimmed by 5 bases and J by 6 bases, leaving 28 bases between them. The CDR3 has 19 amino acids. The CDR3 region has the DNA TGTGCCAGCAGCCCATTGTCCCGTCCAGAGCAGGGTGTGCCCGGGGAGCTGTTTTTT. Its protein is CASSPLSRPEQGVPGELFF.

The V call is TRBV7-3, the J call TRBJ2-7, with D possibly matching TRBD1 (5 bases). The V end lost 5 bases, the J end lost 0 bases, and 8 bases lay between the germline ends. CDR1 and CDR2 from the germline V gene are SGHTA and FQGTGA. The CDR3 totals 13 residues. The CDR3 coding sequence is TGTGCCAGCAGCCCCGACAGCTCCTACGAGCAGTACTTC. It yields the protein CASSPDSSYEQYF.

This chain uses TRBV7-9 with TRBJ2-7; D unresolved. The CDR3 runs 12 residues. Germline loops: CDR1 SEHNR, CDR2 FQNEAQ (reference sequence). The V end lost 5 bases, the J end lost 1 base, and 6 bases lay between the germline ends. CDR3 sequence (DNA): TGTGCCAGCAGCCCAACTTCCTACGAGCAGTACTTC. It codes for CASSPTSYEQYF.

The chain links TRBV19 to TRBJ1-1, with D unresolved. Trimming stripped 5 bases from V and 10 bases from J, with 11 bases between. Germline V CDR1 and CDR2: LNHDA, SQIVND (reference sequence). The CDR3 totals 11 residues. CDR3 sequence (DNA): TGTGCCAGTAGTCCCCAGCGGGGAGCTTTCTTT. This gives the protein CASSPQRGAFF.

The chain couples TRBV19 to TRBJ2-7, with 9 bases that match TRBD1. The junction had 12 bases not matched to a gene; V was cut back by 7 bases and J by 5 bases. Germline V gene lookup returns CDR1 LNHDA and CDR2 SQIVND (reference sequence). CDR3 length: 15 amino acids. As DNA, the CDR3 is TGTGCCAGTAACAATCCGGGGACAGGGTCCCACGAGCAGTACTTC. Protein product: CASNNPGTGSHEQYF.

Turning to this clone: Other DNA variants within this sample encode the same CDR3. The chain joins TRBV28 to TRBJ2-3, with D unclear. V was clipped by 5 bases and J by 6 bases, with 6 bases between them. Looked up from germline, CDR1 is MDHEN and CDR2 is SYDVKM. The CDR3 spans 11 residues. The CDR3: CASSPRDTQYF. In DNA, the CDR3 is TGTGCCAGCAGTCCGAGGGATACGCAGTATTTT.

The genes are TRBV25-1 and TRBJ2-2, with D possibly TRBD1 on 6 matching bases. Germline values: CDR1 MGHDK, CDR2 SYGVNS. V was pared by 4 bases and J by 0 bases, with 12 bases between. This CDR3 spans 16 amino acids. CDR3 in amino acids: CASSAPGTTNTGELFF. CDR3 DNA: TGTGCCAGCAGTGCACCCGGGACAACGAACACCGGGGAGCTGTTTTTT.

The CDR3 nucleotides are TGTGCCAGCAGTGCGAACCCTACCCGGGGGACCACTGAAGCTTTCTTT. Translated: CASSANPTRGTTEAFF. The V and J genes are TRBV6-1 and TRBJ1-1; the D gene is possibly TRBD1 (5 bases). Trimming cost V 4 bases and J 4 bases, with 19 bases left between them. CDR3 length: 16 amino acids. From germline, CDR1 is MNHNS and CDR2 SASEGT.

The chain combines TRBV28 with TRBJ2-4; 7 bases match TRBD1. Per germline, CDR1 MDHEN and CDR2 SYDVKM. The J segment lost 0 bases and the V segment lost 6 bases, leaving 5 bases of the junction unmatched. This CDR3 is built from 15 residues. The CDR3 DNA is TGTGCCAGCAGAGTAACAGGGGTAGCCAAAAACATTCAGTACTTC. Protein product: CASRVTGVAKNIQYF.

The chain has TRBV4-1 and TRBJ1-2; D is undetermined. The ends were cut back, 0 bases at V and 13 bases at J, with 15 bases in the middle. The CDR3 totals 13 residues. The germline gives CDR1 MGHRA, CDR2 YSYEKL. The CDR3 loop is CASSQESPADSTF. DNA for the CDR3: TGCGCCAGCAGCCAAGAAAGCCCTGCTGATTCCACCTTC.

The CDR3 sequence: CASSSIRTGRGGYTF. CDR3 nucleotides: TGCGCCAGCAGCTCGATTAGAACAGGGAGAGGGGGCTACACCTTC. The V call is TRBV5-1, the J call TRBJ1-2; maybe TRBD1 (6 bases). The CDR3 length is 15 residues. The V gene lost 3 bases and the J gene lost 8 bases, with 20 bases spanning the gap. Germline V lookup: CDR1 SGHRS, CDR2 YFSETQ.

A word on this clone: The junction does not match germline at one end; this may be a read error. This chain uses TRBV7-8 with TRBJ2-1; 8 bases are a match to TRBD2. The germline V gene has CDR1 SGHVS and CDR2 FQNEAQ. The CDR3 is 16 amino acids. The CDR3 sequence: CASSYIIAGTYNGQFF. For the CDR3, the DNA is TGTGCCAGCAGCTATATTATAGCGGGGACGTACAATGGGCAGTTCTTC.

In its sample, this clone was seen once. V usage is TRBV9 and J usage is TRBJ2-5; 11 nucleotides match TRBD2. CDR3 length equals 17 residues. CDR1 is SGDLS, CDR2 YYNGEE, per germline. Germline trimming cut 0 bases from V and 2 bases from J; bases unmatched to any gene: 6. DNA for the CDR3: TGTGCCAGCAGCGTAGCGGGGGGGACTAGCGGACAAGAGACCCAGTACTTC. It codes for CASSVAGGTSGQETQYF.

The V call is TRBV30, the J call TRBJ2-5; TRBD1 matches at 7 bases. Trimming cost V 1 base and J 4 bases; bases outside gene matches: 6. Per germline, CDR1 GTSNPN and CDR2 SVGIG (reference sequence). CDR3 length: 14 residues. The CDR3 region has the DNA TGTGCCTGGAGTGCGCAGGGGGACGGAGAGACCCAGTACTTC. Its protein is CAWSAQGDGETQYF.

This chain links TRBV19 with TRBJ2-5, with 12 bases aligning to TRBD2. The CDR3 runs to 15 residues. Germline values: CDR1 LNHDA, CDR2 SQIVND (reference sequence). V lost 4 bases, J lost 5 bases, and 5 bases stayed unmatched. The CDR3 is CASSSWTSGKETQYF. The CDR3 nucleotides read TGTGCCAGTAGTAGCTGGACTAGCGGGAAGGAGACCCAGTACTTC.

The chain uses TRBV7-9 and TRBJ1-1, with D possibly being TRBD1 (5 bases). Germline V gene lookup returns CDR1 SEHNR and CDR2 FQNEAQ (reference sequence). The CDR3 has 13 amino acids. V shed 3 bases and J shed 4 bases, with 9 bases lying between them. In DNA form, the CDR3 reads TGTGCCAGCAGCTTCAGGGAACGCACTGAAGCTTTCTTT. Translation gives CASSFRERTEAFF.

The chain links TRBV27 to TRBJ2-1, with TRBD1 matching over 7 bases. Germline V gene data show CDR1 as MNHEY and CDR2 as SMNVEV (reference sequence). The CDR3 is 14 residues long. Trimming took 5 bases from V and 1 from J; bases not matched to a gene: 2. The CDR3 sequence: CASSLRGSYNEQFF. CDR3 DNA sequence: TGTGCCAGCAGTCTCAGGGGGTCCTACAATGAGCAGTTCTTC.

V gene TRBV4-1 combines with J gene TRBJ2-1, with a possible D match to TRBD2 (6 bases). Trimming stripped 7 bases from V and 5 bases from J, with 15 bases between. This CDR3 comprises 14 residues. The germline CDR1 and CDR2 sequences are MGHRA and YSYEKL. CDR3 residues: CASNLRGGNNEQFF. The DNA of the CDR3 is TGCGCCAGCAACCTCCGTGGAGGGAACAATGAGCAGTTCTTC.

This sequence joins TRBV28 and TRBJ1-1; 8 nucleotides agree with TRBD1. In germline, CDR1 is MDHEN, CDR2 SYDVKM. With 3 bases clipped from V and 1 base from J, the junction kept 10 bases outside the gene matches. This CDR3 is built from 17 residues. CDR3 sequence (DNA): TGTGCCAGCAGTTTGCCCCAGGGGGCCGGGGGGAACACTGAAGCTTTCTTT. Translated, it gives CASSLPQGAGGNTEAFF.

This chain connects TRBV18 to TRBJ1-1, with 8 nucleotides matching TRBD1. V lost 3 bases to trimming and J lost 0 bases; unmatched junction nucleotides: 6. From germline, CDR1 is KGHSH and CDR2 LQKENI. The length of the CDR3 is 16 residues. In nucleotides, the CDR3 is TGTGCCAGCTCACCTATGACAGGGGCTATGAACACTGAAGCTTTCTTT. Translating gives CASSPMTGAMNTEAFF.

The gene calls are TRBV5-6 and TRBJ1-4; TRBD1 agrees at 9 bases. This CDR3 is built from 16 residues. Germline lookup yields CDR1 SGHDT and CDR2 YYEEEE. Trimming took 2 bases from V and 6 from J; bases not matched to a gene: 8. CDR3 DNA sequence: TGTGCCAGCAGCTTCCCTCCGGGACAGGGTGATGAAAAACTGTTTTTT. This gives the protein CASSFPPGQGDEKLFF.

The chain combines TRBV27 with TRBJ2-1; TRBD2 agrees at 9 bases. From germline, CDR1 is MNHEY and CDR2 SMNVEV (reference sequence). V lost 3 bases, J lost 0 bases, and 3 bases stayed unmatched. CDR3 length: 16 residues. The CDR3 reads CASSFSGGSSYNEQFF. The CDR3 DNA follows: TGTGCCAGCAGTTTTAGCGGGGGCAGCTCCTACAATGAGCAGTTCTTC.